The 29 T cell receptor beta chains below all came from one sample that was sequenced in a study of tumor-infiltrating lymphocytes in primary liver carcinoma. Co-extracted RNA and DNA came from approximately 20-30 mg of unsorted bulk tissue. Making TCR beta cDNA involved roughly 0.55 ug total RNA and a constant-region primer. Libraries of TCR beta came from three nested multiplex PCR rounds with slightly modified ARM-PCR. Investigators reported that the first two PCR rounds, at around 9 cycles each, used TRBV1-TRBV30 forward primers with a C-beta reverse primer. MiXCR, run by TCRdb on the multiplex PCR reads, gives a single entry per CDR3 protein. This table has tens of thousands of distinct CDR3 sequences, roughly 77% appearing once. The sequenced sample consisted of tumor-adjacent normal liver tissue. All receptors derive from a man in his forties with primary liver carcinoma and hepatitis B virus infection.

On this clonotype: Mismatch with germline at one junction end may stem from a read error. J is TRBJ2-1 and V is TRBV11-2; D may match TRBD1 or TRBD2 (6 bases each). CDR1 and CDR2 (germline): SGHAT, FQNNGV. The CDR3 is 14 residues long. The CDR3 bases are TGTGCCAGCAACTTAGATACTAGGGGGAGGTCTCCGTTCTTC. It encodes CASNLDTRGRSPFF.

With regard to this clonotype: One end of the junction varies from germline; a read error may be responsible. This CDR3 reads CAGNLRLAGDSSETQYF. The CDR3 nucleotides read TGCGCCGGCAACTTAAGACTAGCGGGTGACTCGAGCGAGACCCAGTACTTC. The chain uses TRBV11-2 and TRBJ2-5; 10 bases match TRBD2. The CDR3 has 17 residues. Germline CDR1 reads SGHAT; CDR2 reads FQNNGV.

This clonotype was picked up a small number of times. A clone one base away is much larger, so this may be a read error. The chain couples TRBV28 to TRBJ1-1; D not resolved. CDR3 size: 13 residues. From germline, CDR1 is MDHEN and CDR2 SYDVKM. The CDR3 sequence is CAGSGGLNTEAFF. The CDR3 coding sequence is TGTGCCGGCAGCGGCGGCTTGAACACTGAAGCTTTCTTT.

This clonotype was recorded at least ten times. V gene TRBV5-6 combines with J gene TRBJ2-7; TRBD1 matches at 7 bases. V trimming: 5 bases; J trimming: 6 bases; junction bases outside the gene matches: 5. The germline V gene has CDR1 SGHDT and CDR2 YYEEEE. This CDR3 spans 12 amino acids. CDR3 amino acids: CASSLTGSEQYF. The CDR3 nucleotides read TGTGCCAGCAGTCTGACAGGGAGCGAGCAGTACTTC.

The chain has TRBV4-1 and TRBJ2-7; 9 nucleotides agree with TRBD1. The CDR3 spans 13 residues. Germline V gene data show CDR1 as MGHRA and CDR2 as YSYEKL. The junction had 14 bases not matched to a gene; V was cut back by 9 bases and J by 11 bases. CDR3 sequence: CASIQSRDRAKYF. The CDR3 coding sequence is TGCGCCAGTATCCAGTCCCGGGACAGGGCAAAGTACTTC.

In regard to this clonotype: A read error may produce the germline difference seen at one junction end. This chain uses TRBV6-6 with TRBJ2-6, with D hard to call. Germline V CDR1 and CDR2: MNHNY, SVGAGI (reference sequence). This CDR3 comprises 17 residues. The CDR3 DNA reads TGTGCCATCAGTACACAAAGTTTTCCCTCTGGGGCCAACGTCCTGACTTTC. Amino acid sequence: CAISTQSFPSGANVLTF.

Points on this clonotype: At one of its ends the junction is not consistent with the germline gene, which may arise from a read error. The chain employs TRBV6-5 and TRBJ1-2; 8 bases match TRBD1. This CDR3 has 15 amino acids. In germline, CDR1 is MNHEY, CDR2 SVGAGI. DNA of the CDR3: TGTGCCAGTAGTGCACCCGACAGGGGAAATCATGGCCACACCTTC. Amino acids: CASSAPDRGNHGHTF.

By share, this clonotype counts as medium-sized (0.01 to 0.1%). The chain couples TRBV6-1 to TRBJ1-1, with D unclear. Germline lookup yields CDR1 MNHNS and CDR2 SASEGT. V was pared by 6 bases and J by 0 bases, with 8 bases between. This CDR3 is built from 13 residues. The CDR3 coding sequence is TGTGCCAGCAGAAAAGAGATGAACACTGAAGCTTTCTTT. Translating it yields CASRKEMNTEAFF.

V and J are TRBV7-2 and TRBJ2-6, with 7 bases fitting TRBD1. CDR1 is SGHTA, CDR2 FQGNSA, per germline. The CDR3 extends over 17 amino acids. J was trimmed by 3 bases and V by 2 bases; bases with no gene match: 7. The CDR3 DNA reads TGTGCCAGCAGCTTAAGGACAGGAGTGCTTGGGGCCAACGTCCTGACTTTC. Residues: CASSLRTGVLGANVLTF.

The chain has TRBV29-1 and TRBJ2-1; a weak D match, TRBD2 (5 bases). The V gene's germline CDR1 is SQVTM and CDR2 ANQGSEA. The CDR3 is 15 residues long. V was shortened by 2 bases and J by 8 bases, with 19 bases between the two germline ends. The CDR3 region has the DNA TGCAGCGTTGAACCTCCGCTGGAGGTCCGCGATGAGCAGTTCTTC. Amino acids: CSVEPPLEVRDEQFF.

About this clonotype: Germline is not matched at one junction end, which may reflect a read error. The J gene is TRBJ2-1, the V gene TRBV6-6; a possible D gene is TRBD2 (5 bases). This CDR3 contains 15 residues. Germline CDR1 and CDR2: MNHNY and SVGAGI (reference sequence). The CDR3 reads CVSSPWTDSYDGQFF. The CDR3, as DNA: TGTGTCAGCAGTCCCTGGACGGACTCCTACGATGGACAGTTCTTC.

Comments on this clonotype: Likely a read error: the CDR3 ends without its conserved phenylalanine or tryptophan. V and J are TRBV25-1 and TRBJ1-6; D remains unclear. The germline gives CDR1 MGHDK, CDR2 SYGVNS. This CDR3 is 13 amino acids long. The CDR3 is CASSEFYSSPLHC. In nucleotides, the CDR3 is TGTGCCAGCAGTGAATTCTATAGTTCACCCCTCCACTGT.

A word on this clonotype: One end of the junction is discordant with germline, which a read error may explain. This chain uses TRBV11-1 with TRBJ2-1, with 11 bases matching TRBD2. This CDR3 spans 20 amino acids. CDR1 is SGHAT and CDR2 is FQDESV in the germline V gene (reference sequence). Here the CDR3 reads CASSIGKTSGTSQFGNEQFF. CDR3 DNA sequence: TGCGCCAGCAGCATAGGAAAGACTAGCGGGACCTCACAGTTCGGCAATGAGCAGTTCTTC.

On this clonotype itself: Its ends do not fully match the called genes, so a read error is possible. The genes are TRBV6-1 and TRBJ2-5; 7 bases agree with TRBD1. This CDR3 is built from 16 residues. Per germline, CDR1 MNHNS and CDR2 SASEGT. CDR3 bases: TGTGCCAGCAGTGAACGTACAGGGGAAGGAGGTGAGAGCCAGTACTTC. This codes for CASSERTGEGGESQYF.

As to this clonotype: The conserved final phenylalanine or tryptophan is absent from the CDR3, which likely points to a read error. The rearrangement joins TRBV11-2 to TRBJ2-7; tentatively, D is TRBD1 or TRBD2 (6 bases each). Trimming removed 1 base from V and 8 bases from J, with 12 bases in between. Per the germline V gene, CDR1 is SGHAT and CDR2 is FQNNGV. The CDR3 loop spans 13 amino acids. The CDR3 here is CASSLGMGGKQYL. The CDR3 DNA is TGTGCCAGCAGCTTAGGCATGGGGGGCAAGCAGTACTTA.

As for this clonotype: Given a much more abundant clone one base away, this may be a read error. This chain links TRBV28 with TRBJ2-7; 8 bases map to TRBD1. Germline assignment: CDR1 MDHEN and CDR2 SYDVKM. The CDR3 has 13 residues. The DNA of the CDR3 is TGTGTCAGCAGTCCGGACAGGGTGAATGAGCAGTACTTC. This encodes CVSSPDRVNEQYF.

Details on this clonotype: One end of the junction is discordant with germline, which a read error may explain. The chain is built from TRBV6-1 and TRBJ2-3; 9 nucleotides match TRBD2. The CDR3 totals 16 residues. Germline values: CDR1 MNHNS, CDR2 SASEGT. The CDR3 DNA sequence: TGTGCAAGCAGTGCGGCTAGCGGGAAGGGGCCAGATACGCACTATTTT. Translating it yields CASSAASGKGPDTHYF.

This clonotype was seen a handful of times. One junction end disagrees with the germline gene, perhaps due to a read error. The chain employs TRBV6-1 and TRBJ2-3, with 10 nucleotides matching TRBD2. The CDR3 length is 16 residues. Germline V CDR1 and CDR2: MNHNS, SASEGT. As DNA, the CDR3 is TGTGCCAGCACTGAAGCGGGAGGGGGTAGCACAGATACACAGTATTTT. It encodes CASTEAGGGSTDTQYF.

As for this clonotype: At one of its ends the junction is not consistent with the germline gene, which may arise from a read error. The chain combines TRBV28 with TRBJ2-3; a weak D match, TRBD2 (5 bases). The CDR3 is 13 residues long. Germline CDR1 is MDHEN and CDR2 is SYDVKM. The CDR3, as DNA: TGTGTCAGCAGTTTAGGAGGCAGATATACGCAATATTTT. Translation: CVSSLGGRYTQYF.

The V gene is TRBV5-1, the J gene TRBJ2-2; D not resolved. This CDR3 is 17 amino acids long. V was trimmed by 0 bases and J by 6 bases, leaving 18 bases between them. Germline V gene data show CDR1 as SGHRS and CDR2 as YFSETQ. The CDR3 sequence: CASSLAIGLVSAGELFF. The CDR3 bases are TGCGCCAGCAGCTTGGCGATCGGGCTAGTGAGCGCCGGGGAGCTGTTTTTT.

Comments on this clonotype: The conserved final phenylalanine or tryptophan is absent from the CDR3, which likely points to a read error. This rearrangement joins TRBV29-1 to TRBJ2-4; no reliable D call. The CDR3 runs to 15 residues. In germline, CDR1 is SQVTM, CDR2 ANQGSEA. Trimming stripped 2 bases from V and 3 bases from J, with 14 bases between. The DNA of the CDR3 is TGCAGCGTTGAATATGCACGGCTAGTCAAAAACATTCAGTACCTC. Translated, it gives CSVEYARLVKNIQYL.

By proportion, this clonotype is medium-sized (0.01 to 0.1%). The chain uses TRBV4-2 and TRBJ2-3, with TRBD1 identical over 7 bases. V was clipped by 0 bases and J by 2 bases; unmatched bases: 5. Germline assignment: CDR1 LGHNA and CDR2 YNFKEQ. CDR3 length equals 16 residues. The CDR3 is CASSQEATGITDTQYF. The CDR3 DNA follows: TGTGCCAGCAGCCAAGAGGCGACAGGGATCACAGATACGCAGTATTTT.

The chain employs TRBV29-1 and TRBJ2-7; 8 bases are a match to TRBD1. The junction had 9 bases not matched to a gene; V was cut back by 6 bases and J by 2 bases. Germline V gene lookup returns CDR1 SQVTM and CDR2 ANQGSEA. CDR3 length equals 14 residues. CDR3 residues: CSVSKGQGAYEQYF. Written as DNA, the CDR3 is TGCAGCGTGTCCAAAGGACAGGGAGCCTACGAGCAGTACTTC.

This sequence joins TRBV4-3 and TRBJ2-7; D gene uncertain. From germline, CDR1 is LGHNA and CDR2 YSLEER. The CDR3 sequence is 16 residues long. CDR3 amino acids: CTNSQDVSLAKNEQYF. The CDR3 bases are TGCACCAACAGCCAAGATGTGAGTCTTGCGAAAAACGAGCAGTACTTC.

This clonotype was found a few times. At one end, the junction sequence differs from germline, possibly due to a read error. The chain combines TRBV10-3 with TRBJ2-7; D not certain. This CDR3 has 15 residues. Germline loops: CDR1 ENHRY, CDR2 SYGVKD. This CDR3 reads CAISESAALRYEQYF. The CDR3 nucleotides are TGTGCCATCAGTGAGTCGGCAGCGCTCAGGTACGAGCAATACTTC.

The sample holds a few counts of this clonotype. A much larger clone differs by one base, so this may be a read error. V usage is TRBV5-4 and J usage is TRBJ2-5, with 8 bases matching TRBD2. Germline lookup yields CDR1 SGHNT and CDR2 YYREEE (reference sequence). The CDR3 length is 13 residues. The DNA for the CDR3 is TGTGCCAGCAGCTTTCGGGGGGGCGAGACCCTGTACTTC. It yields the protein CASSFRGGETLYF.

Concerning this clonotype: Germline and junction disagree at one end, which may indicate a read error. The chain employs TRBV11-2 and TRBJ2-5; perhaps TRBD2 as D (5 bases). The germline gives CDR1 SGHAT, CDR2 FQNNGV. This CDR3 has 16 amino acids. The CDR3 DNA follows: TGTGCTAGCAACTTAGGGTCCGGGATGTCGATGGAGACCCAGTACTTC. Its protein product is CASNLGSGMSMETQYF.

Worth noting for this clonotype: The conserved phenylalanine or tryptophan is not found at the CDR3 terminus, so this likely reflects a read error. This CDR3 is CASNREGERYTEAFI. The CDR3 nucleotides are TGTGCCAGCAACCGTGAGGGTGAGCGGTACACTGAAGCTTTCATT. V gene TRBV5-5 combines with J gene TRBJ1-1, with D unclear. The germline CDR1 and CDR2 sequences are SGHKS and YYEKEE (reference sequence). The CDR3 totals 15 residues. V was shortened by 6 bases and J by 3 bases, with 18 bases between the two germline ends.

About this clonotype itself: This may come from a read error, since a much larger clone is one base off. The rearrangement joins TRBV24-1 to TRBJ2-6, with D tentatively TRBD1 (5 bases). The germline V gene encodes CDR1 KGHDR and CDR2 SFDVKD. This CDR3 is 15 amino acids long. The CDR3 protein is CATSDHLSGANILTF. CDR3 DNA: TGTGCCACCAGTGATCACCTATCTGGGGCCAACATCCTGACTTTC.